This T cell receptor beta chain emerged from a study of T cell repertoires in cytomegalovirus infection. Looking at the study overall: Public TCR beta signatures indicated both CMV infection and matching HLA type.

Findings and caveats of the study: HLA-C-restricted CMV clonotypes gave the most frequent clonotype in two of eight donors. Cumulated frequencies of public TCR beta families served to identify carriers of CMV plus the relevant HLA.

This clonotype was found many times. Its antigen is not identified. Via MiXCR, TCRdb re-called the reads, giving one row per CDR3 protein. This table holds around 260,000 distinct CDR3 sequences, 8% to 9.5% found once. The CDR3 is 17 residues long. From germline, CDR1 is SGHTA and CDR2 FQGNSA. With V trimmed by 2 bases and J by 3 bases, 9 bases remained unmatched. The source material was PBMCs. The receptor was isolated from a human donor in good health (CMV status not recorded). Some clones in this sample may be carry-over from other donors' samples. J is TRBJ2-1 and V is TRBV7-2; 8 bases are a match to TRBD2. This CDR3 is CASSLTFSGAFYNEQFF. The CDR3 DNA sequence: TGTGCCAGCAGCTTAACGTTTAGCGGGGCCTTCTACAATGAGCAGTTCTTC.